This TCR beta chain came from a study of preoperative IRX-2 immunotherapy in early breast cancer. Stated treatment: preoperative locoregional IRX-2 cytokine immunotherapy. This phase Ib study tested locoregional IRX-2 cytokine immunotherapy given before surgery. This CDR3 is 14 amino acids long. V gave up 2 bases and J gave up 5 bases, with 12 bases separating them. Germline CDR1 is MNHGY and CDR2 is SAAAGT. Data came from immunoSEQ multiplex PCR; TCRdb stores just in-frame clones and leaves some out. The table has some 30,000 clones, under 90% seen once. The rearrangement uses TRBV6-8 and TRBJ2-5, with D possibly matching TRBD2 (6 bases). This TCR was recovered from a human donor with breast cancer. Sequenced here: tumor tissue, sampled after IRX-2 immunotherapy. The CDR3 loop reads CASSYTGVRETQYF. CDR3 DNA sequence: TGTGCCAGCAGTTACACGGGGGTTCGGGAGACCCAGTACTTC.